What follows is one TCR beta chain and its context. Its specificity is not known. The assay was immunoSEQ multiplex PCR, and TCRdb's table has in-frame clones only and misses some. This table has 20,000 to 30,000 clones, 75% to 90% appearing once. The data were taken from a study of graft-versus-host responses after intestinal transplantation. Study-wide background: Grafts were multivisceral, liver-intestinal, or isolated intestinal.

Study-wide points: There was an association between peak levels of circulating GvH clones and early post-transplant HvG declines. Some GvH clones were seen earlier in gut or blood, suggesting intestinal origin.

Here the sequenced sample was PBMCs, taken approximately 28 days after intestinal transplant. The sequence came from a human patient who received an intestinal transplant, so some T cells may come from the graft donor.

Here the CDR3 DNA reads TGTGCCAGCAGTTCACCCGAGGGCGGGGGCTCCTACGAGCAGTACTTC. It encodes CASSSPEGGGSYEQYF. The chain carries TRBV6-5 and TRBJ2-7; 7 bases align to TRBD2. The CDR3 covers 16 residues. V lost 4 bases to trimming and J lost 0 bases; unmatched junction nucleotides: 9. CDR1 and CDR2 (germline): MNHEY, SVGAGI.